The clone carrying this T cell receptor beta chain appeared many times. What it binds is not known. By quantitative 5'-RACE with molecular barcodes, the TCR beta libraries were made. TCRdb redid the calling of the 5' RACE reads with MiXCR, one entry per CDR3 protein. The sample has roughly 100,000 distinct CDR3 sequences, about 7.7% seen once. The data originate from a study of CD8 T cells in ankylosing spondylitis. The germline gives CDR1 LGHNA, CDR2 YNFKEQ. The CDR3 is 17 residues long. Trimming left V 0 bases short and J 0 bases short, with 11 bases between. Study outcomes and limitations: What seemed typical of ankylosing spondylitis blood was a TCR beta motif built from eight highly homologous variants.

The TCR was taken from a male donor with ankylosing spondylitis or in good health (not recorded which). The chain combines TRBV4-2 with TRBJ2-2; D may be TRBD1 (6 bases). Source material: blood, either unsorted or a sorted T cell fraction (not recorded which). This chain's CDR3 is CASSQDKGEANTGELFF. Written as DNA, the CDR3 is TGTGCCAGCAGCCAAGATAAGGGGGAAGCGAACACCGGGGAGCTGTTTTTT.